This T cell receptor beta chain appears in the sequencing data of a study of cytotoxic CD8 clonotypes in ibrutinib-treated CLL. This clone has just a few counts. Its antigen remains unidentified. Researchers set a sequencing depth target of 1 in 200,000 to 1 in 1 million T cells. Sequencing was performed with immunoSEQ multiplex PCR; in TCRdb, only in-frame clones are kept and a portion is missing. The sample contains under 150,000 clones, approximately 90% of which appear only once. The V gene's germline CDR1 is SGHRS and CDR2 YFSETQ. The CDR3 totals 15 residues. V lost 0 bases and J lost 4; bases outside the gene matches: 5. Findings and caveats of the study: Shared public clonotypes were rare, and on treatment they either got smaller or stayed the same. Age-matched healthy donor levels were exceeded by baseline clonality, which tracked circulating CD8+ T-cell counts. Sampling times (in sustained-remission versus progressing patients) were not the same.

The TCR comes from a human donor with chronic lymphocytic leukemia. This chain uses TRBV5-1 with TRBJ1-1; 8 nucleotides agree with TRBD1. The specimen was PBMCs, collected after 12 months of ibrutinib treatment. This CDR3 reads CASSLVDRDTTEAFF. The DNA of the CDR3 is TGCGCCAGCAGCTTGGTGGACAGGGACACCACTGAAGCTTTCTTT.